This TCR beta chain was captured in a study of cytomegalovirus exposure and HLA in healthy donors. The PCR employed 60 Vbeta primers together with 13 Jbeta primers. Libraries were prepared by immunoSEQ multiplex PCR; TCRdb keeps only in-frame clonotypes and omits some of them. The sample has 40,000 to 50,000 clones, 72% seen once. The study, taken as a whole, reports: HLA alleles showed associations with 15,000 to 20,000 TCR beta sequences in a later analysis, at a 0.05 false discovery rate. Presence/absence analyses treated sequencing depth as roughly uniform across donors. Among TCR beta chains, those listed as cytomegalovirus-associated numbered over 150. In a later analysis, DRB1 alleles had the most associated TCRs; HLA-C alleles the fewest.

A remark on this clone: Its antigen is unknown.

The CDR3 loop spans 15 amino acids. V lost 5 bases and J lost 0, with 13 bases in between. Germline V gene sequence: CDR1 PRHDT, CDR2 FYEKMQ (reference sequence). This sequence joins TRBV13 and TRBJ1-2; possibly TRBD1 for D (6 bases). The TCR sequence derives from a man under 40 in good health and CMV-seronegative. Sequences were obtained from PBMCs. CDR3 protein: CASSARDTSNYGYTF. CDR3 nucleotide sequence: TGTGCCAGCAGCGCCCGGGACACCTCTAACTATGGCTACACCTTC. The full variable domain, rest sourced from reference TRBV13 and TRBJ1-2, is AAGVIQSPRHLIKEKRETATLKCYPIPRHDTVYWYQQGPGQDPQFLISFYEKMQSDKGSIPDRFSAQQFSDYHSELNMSSLELGDSALYFCASSARDTSNYGYTFGSGTRLTVV.